This TCR beta chain was identified in a study of cytomegalovirus exposure and HLA in healthy donors (dated by TCRdb to the late 2010s). Context from the whole study: In an earlier analysis of under 600 of the donors, 250 to 350 Gb of sequence data and 90 million to 120 million unique TCR beta sequences from about 190 million T cells were reported. The number of typed donors differed by locus: about 620-640 for A, B, C, DRB1 and DQB1; 522 for DQA1; some 590 for DPA1; and some 450 for DPB1. Donor age, sex, ethnicity and CMV serostatus were compiled alongside the repertoire data. The study profiled the T cell repertoires of about 640 subjects by immunosequencing and related them to cytomegalovirus serostatus. The study aimed to test whether signatures of past pathogen exposure could be identified by cataloging public T cell receptors. HLA typing covered class I and class II loci at four-digit resolution. Across around 400 genotyped donors of the cohort, an average of roughly 200,000 unique TCR beta nucleotide sequences per donor were sequenced, and roughly a sixth of those sequences were non-productive. The later analysis used no new phenotypic data to find candidate immune exposures, relying instead on TCR beta sequences and their occurrence across donors. In an earlier analysis of around 540 of the donors, high-throughput TCR beta sequencing was used to judge whether each TCR beta V gene segment behaved as functional or pseudogenic. About 5 DR-DQ haplotypes were handled as single units for association and clustering, since linkage in the cohort was strong. To predict cytomegalovirus infection status, the study combined high-throughput TCR immunosequencing, statistical association of individual TCRs with disease status, and machine learning. A later genetic analysis took genome-wide SNP genotypes for 398 of the 666 donors and used that subset as a discovery cohort. To study patterns of TCR occurrence, a later analysis re-analyzed previously published TCR beta repertoires from several hundred donors and added high-resolution HLA genotyping. In addition to the first cohort of approximately 650 subjects, a separate validation cohort of 120 different subjects was used. An early release covering 550 to 650 HLA-typed donors comprised approximately 290 gigabases of sequencing data and 85 million or so unique TCR sequences. Of the 300 to 500 genotyped donors, approximately 81% were placed in the genetic ancestry cluster associated with self-reported Caucasian donors. Every repertoire in the discovery cohort had been generated on one and the same sequencing platform.

The library was made by the immunoSEQ multiplex PCR assay. A mixture of 60 forward primers for TCR Vbeta segments and 13 reverse primers for TCR Jbeta segments was used in the multiplex PCR. Amplification of the CDR3 region of rearranged TCR beta genes was performed with a multiplex PCR assay on genomic DNA. On the Illumina HiSeq System, the amplified TCR beta libraries were sequenced as 87-base-pair reads. The source study handled its data this way. Across the roughly 670 repertoires, a later analysis counted 80 million or so unique TCR beta chains, approximately 12 million of which were shared by at least two donors. To remove PCR and sequencing errors, raw reads were error-corrected and collapsed into unique sequences using a nearest-neighbor algorithm that merged closely related sequences. Alignment of CDR3 sequences to IMGT reference sequences was used to assign V, D and J gene segments. For a sequence to be retained, a match of at least six nucleotides to both a V gene segment and a J gene segment was required. Rearrangements were classified as productive when the CDR3 lacked stop codons and remained in frame with V and J, and all other rearrangements were classified as non-productive. CDR3 was defined according to IMGT convention as the region running from the second conserved V-encoded cysteine to the conserved J-encoded phenylalanine. Sequences without an unambiguous match to a single V gene segment were excluded from the earlier analysis of about 640 of the donors. An earlier analysis of under 750 of the donors called V segments functional above 56.7% productive rearrangements and segregating when the between-donor standard deviation exceeded 5%. To diagnose cytomegalovirus status from the catalog of TCR beta chain sequences, a statistical classification framework was built. In a later analysis, TCR nucleotide sequences were compared against IMGT/GENE-DB human TR gene sequences so that V and J genes could be assigned. The TCRdist pipeline was used in a later analysis to assign CDR3 sequences and most-parsimonious VDJ recombination scenarios. A later analysis defined each TCR beta chain by its CDR3 amino acid sequence plus V-gene family, and excluded reads lacking a unique V-gene family. As a way to deal with suspected cross-contamination and a sequencing artifact, a later analysis dropped more than 500 nucleotide sequences that were highly shared and had low generation probability. A later analysis calculated a clonal expansion index for each public chain from normalized within-repertoire ranks of inferred template counts. In a later analysis, generation probabilities were computed with a VDJ recombination model fitted to out-of-frame rearrangements, and the resulting probabilities were checked against IGoR. In a later analysis, hypergeometric tests were used to score TCR-TCR, TCR-HLA and TCR-CMV co-occurrence, with a repertoire-size bias correction applied to TCR pairs. To estimate false discovery rates, a later analysis permuted the HLA or CMV assignments 20 times. In a later analysis, co-occurring TCRs were grouped using DBSCAN, with TCRdist sequence similarity added in when clustering inside HLA-allele-positive subsets. Co-occurrence clustering excluded repertoires with fewer than 30,000 or more than 120,000 public chains, plus five with anomalous nucleotide sharing. TCRdb provides this immuneACCESS table in a form limited to in-frame rearrangements. Some clones are lacking; in checked studies, under half of them reflect an unresolved V gene, and why the rest are absent is not known. V and J calls and clone size are those listed in that table; D and trimming were worked out from the DNA. This sample's table has entries for around 200,000 clones. Of the sample, about 0.81% is held by the ten largest clones.

The junction carries 5 bases between V and J, which are trimmed by 0 bases and 10 bases respectively. The CDR3 numbers 11 residues from cysteine through phenylalanine. Just the 33-base CDR3 DNA is kept, in frame starting at base 1. Based on the germline V gene, the CDR1 and CDR2 sequences are SGHDT and YYEEEE. As to this clone: The antigen it binds to is not known.

The cohort was made up of around 720 healthy bone marrow donors. At the time of sampling, all cohort members were nominally healthy, though unrecorded immune exposures were likely present. The donor was CMV seropositive and belonged to the group of 250 to 300 seropositive cohort members. Each donor provided a peripheral blood sample, and peripheral blood mononuclear cells were used for TCR beta sequencing. The Qiagen DNeasy Blood Extraction Kit was used to extract genomic DNA from the blood cell samples. Here is what the overall study found, with its caveats: According to a later genetic analysis, donors in an Asian-associated ancestry cluster had fewer N-insertions in productive TCRs than the approximately 610-donor mean. In the study, some 160 TCR beta chains were listed as associated with cytomegalovirus. Immune exposure information for the cohort was limited to CMV serostatus. The sequencing pipeline was judged likely to have produced a cluster of highly shared sequence variants as a technical artifact. Roughly uniform sequencing depth across donors was assumed in presence/absence analyses, although this assumption may not hold. Specific HLA alleles were associated with more than 15,000 TCR beta sequences at a false discovery rate of 0.05 in a later analysis. According to a later analysis, most CMV-associated TCR beta chains appeared to be HLA-restricted, and the HLA associations seemed to be driven largely by CMV exposure. An earlier analysis of 450 to 750 of the donors showed that most TCR beta V segments appeared in productive rearrangements either about 87% or about 30% of the time, which broadly matched IMGT annotations. The earlier analysis of approximately 560 of the donors excluded some 15 rarely observed V segments, including chromosome 9 orphons, because counts were too low. The cohort was sequenced for TCR beta chains only, and without alpha or paired-chain data the features that could be detected were limited. A later analysis found that TCR association rates varied across HLA loci, with DRB1 alleles showing the most associated TCRs and HLA-C alleles the fewest. Several of the top co-occurrence clusters appeared to be linked to parvovirus B19, influenza, CMV and Epstein-Barr virus, according to a later analysis. Because some donors lacked HLA typing at each locus, the association tests relied only on the typed subset. Linkage disequilibrium might explain the correlated functional status among segregating V segments, but an unknown experimental factor could not be ruled out. Most TCR sequences were observed very rarely across donors, whereas some public TCRs were present in many individuals. A few of the identified cytomegalovirus-associated TCR beta chains were confirmed in vitro to be specific for cytomegalovirus antigens. The authors suggested that the approach could potentially be generalized to other disease states and immunological phenotypes. A further reported finding was that TCR beta sequences accurately predicted the HLA-A and HLA-B alleles for most subjects in the first cohort. When HLA alleles, especially DR and DQ, strongly co-occurred, TCR associations were difficult to assign to individual alleles. Some IMGT-functional V segments, including TRBV6-2 and TRBV6-3, could not be distinguished by the 87-base-pair reads and were therefore excluded. In a later analysis, HLA-associated TCR beta chains were found to be more clonally expanded and to have lower generation probabilities than equally common non-associated chains. V-gene and J-gene trimming of TCR beta chains was associated with a missense DCLRE1C variant in a later genetic analysis, and the association was replicated in an independent cohort. The classifier was reported to diagnose cytomegalovirus status with high specificity and sensitivity in both the original and validation cohorts.

The receptor comes from a woman younger than 35 in good health and CMV-seropositive. This chain is built from TRBV5-6 and TRBJ2-1; the D gene lacks a confident call. The sequencing input was PBMCs. The CDR3: CASSLGGEQFF. Read as DNA, the sequence is TGTGCCAGCAGCTTGGGCGGAGAGCAGTTCTTC.